One and the same sample provided the 7 T cell receptor beta chains below, sequenced in a study of blood T cell repertoires in COVID-19. Only in-frame clones appear in the TCRdb table, and some are missing; sequencing was by immunoSEQ multiplex PCR. This sample has 250,000 to 300,000 clones, with 65% to 90% found just once. Input material: peripheral blood. These TCRs come from a woman in her sixties or seventies with active or convalescent COVID-19.

The CDR3 DNA is TGTGCCAGCAGCTCCTCGAGGAACAATGAGCAGTTCTTC. Its protein product is CASSSSRNNEQFF. The chain employs TRBV5-6 and TRBJ2-1; D not resolved. Trimming removed 3 bases at V and 5 bases at J, with 9 bases between. Germline V CDR1 and CDR2: SGHDT, YYEEEE. The CDR3 spans 13 residues.

The chain carries TRBV5-6 and TRBJ1-1, with TRBD1 matching over 9 bases. The CDR3 covers 15 residues. V lost 0 bases, J lost 7 bases, and 7 bases stayed unmatched. CDR1 and CDR2 (germline): SGHDT, YYEEEE. CDR3 residues: CASSLDRTGEVEAFF. Here the CDR3 DNA reads TGTGCCAGCAGCTTGGACAGGACAGGGGAGGTTGAAGCTTTCTTT.

This clone showed up just a few times. The chain is built from TRBV2 and TRBJ2-7; TRBD1 aligns across 10 bases. With 6 bases clipped from V and 3 bases from J, the junction kept 5 bases outside the gene matches. From germline, CDR1 is SNHLY and CDR2 FYNNEI. This CDR3 spans 14 amino acids. CDR3 coding DNA: TGTGCCAGCAGGCGGACAGGGGGAGTCTACGAGCAGTACTTC. As protein: CASRRTGGVYEQYF. Looking up the rest from reference TRBV2 and TRBJ2-7 gives the full variable domain: EPEVTQTPSHQVTQMGQEVILRCVPISNHLYFYWYRQILGQKVEFLVSFYNNEISEKSEIFDDQFSVERPDGSNFTLKIRSTKLEDSAMYFCASRRTGGVYEQYFGPGTRLTVT.

To note about this clone: The same CDR3 arises from other DNA sequences in this sample as well. This rearrangement joins TRBV6-5 to TRBJ1-2; 7 bases line up with TRBD1. The J segment lost 2 bases and the V segment lost 5 bases, leaving 5 bases of the junction unmatched. CDR3 length: 14 amino acids. CDR1 and CDR2 (germline): MNHEY, SVGAGI. The CDR3 is CASSRQGPNYGYTF. CDR3 sequence (DNA): TGTGCCAGCAGTCGACAGGGCCCCAACTATGGCTACACCTTC.

The chain has TRBV10-3 and TRBJ2-7, with TRBD2 matching 15 bases. The CDR3 runs 17 residues. The junction had 5 bases not matched to a gene; V was cut back by 3 bases and J by 2 bases. In germline, CDR1 is ENHRY, CDR2 SYGVKD. CDR3 loop: CAISDPWTSGGAYEQYF. The CDR3 nucleotides are TGTGCCATCAGTGATCCATGGACTAGCGGGGGGGCCTACGAGCAGTACTTC.

V gene TRBV7-2 combines with J gene TRBJ2-1; 7 bases fit TRBD2. CDR1 SGHTA and CDR2 FQGNSA come from the germline V gene. The CDR3 is 15 residues long. Losses at the gene ends were 1 base for V and 4 bases for J; bases not matched to a gene: 4. The CDR3 region has the DNA TGTGCCAGCAGCTTAGAAGCGGGGCTATACAATGAGCAGTTCTTC. Its protein is CASSLEAGLYNEQFF.

The chain has TRBV5-1 and TRBJ2-7; TRBD2 matches 10 bases. CDR3 length: 16 amino acids. With V trimmed by 1 base and J by 3 bases, 7 bases remained unmatched. Germline loops: CDR1 SGHRS, CDR2 YFSETQ. The CDR3 spells CASSLLPGLAFYEQYF. DNA for the CDR3: TGCGCCAGCAGCTTGCTCCCGGGACTAGCGTTCTACGAGCAGTACTTC.